The clone carrying this TCR beta chain has just a few counts. One entry per CDR3 protein results from TCRdb running MiXCR on the 5' RACE reads. The sample includes 320,000 or so distinct CDR3 sequences, around 8.1% of them seen just once. This sample was included in a study of T cells after yellow fever vaccination. V was clipped by 5 bases and J by 11 bases, with 13 bases between them. The CDR3 runs 11 residues. Germline assignment: CDR1 SGHRS and CDR2 YFSETQ. The chain couples TRBV5-1 to TRBJ1-1; perhaps TRBD1 as D (6 bases). The receptor was isolated from a man aged 18-30 years who received the YFV17D yellow fever vaccine. The starting material was PBMCs, obtained 45 days after the first yellow fever vaccination. CDR3 region: CASRGAHGAFF. CDR3 DNA sequence: TGCGCCAGCAGGGGGGCCCATGGGGCTTTCTTT. The full variable domain, completed using reference TRBV5-1 and TRBJ1-1, is KAGVTQTPRYLIKTRGQQVTLSCSPISGHRSVSWYQQTPGQGLQFLFEYFSETQRNKGNFPGRFSGRQFSNSRSEMNVSTLELGDSALYLCASRGAHGAFFGQGTRLTVV.